The subject of this entry is one T cell receptor beta chain. Antigen: not known. The data originate from a study of cytomegalovirus exposure and HLA in healthy donors. General observations from the study: Rarity characterized most TCR sequences, yet some public TCRs appeared in many donors.

The PCR was carried out with 60 Vbeta primers and 13 Jbeta primers. Method: immunoSEQ multiplex PCR; TCRdb's copy keeps in-frame clones and lacks some. Here the sample spans over 200,000 clones, 85% to 90% being singletons. The receptor was derived from a human donor in good health. The sample was PBMCs.

In DNA, the CDR3 is TGTGCCTGGAGGCGACAGGGGCCATCACCCCTCCACTTT. It is translated as CAWRRQGPSPLHF. The chain is built from TRBV30 and TRBJ1-6, with 8 bases identical to TRBD1. Germline V CDR1 and CDR2: GTSNPN, SVGIG (reference sequence). CDR3 length: 13 residues. J was trimmed by 10 bases and V by 3 bases; bases with no gene match: 5.